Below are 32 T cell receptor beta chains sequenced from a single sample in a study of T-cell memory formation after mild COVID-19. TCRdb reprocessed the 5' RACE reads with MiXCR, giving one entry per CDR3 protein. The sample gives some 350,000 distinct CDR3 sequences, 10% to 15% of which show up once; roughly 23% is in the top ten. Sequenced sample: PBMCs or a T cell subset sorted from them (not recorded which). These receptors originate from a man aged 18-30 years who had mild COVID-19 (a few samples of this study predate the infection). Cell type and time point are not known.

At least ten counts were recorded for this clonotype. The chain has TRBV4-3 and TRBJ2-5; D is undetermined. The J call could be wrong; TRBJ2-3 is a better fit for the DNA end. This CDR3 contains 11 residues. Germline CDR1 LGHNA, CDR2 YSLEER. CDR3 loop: CASSPGRTQYF. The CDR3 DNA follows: TGCGCCAGCAGCCCCGGTCGTACGCAGTATTTT.

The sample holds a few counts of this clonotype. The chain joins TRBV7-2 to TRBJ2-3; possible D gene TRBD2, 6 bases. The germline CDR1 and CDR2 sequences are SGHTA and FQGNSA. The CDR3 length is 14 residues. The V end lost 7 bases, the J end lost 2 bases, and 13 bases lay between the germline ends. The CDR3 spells CASNTGLHTDTQYF. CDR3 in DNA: TGTGCCAGCAACACGGGACTCCACACAGATACGCAGTATTTT.

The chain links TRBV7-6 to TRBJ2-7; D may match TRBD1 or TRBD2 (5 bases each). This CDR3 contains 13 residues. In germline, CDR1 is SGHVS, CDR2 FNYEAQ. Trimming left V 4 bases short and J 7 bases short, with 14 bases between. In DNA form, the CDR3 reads TGTGCCAGCAGCTCCTCGGGGCCCGGTGAGCAGTACTTC. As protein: CASSSSGPGEQYF. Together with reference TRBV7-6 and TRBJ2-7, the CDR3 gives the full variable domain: GAGVSQSPRYKVTKRGQDVALRCDPISGHVSLYWYRQALGQGPEFLTYFNYEAQQDKSGLPNDRFSAERPEGSISTLTIQRTEQRDSAMYRCASSSSGPGEQYFGPGTRLTVT.

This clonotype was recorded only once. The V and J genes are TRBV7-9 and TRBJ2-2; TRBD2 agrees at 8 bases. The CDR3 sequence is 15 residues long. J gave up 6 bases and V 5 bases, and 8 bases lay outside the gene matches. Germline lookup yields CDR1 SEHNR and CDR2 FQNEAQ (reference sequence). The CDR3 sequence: CASSHWISGAGELFF. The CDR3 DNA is TGTGCCAGCAGCCATTGGATTAGCGGGGCCGGGGAGCTGTTTTTT.

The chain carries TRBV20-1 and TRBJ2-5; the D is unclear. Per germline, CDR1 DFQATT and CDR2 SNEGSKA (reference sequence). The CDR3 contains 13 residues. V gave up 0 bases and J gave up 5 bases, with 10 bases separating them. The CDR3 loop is CSARDPPKETQYF. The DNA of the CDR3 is TGCAGTGCTAGAGATCCCCCGAAGGAGACCCAGTACTTC.

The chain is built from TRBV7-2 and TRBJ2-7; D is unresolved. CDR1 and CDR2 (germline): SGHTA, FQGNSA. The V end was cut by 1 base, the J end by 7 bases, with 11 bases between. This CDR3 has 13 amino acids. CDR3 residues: CASSLVVYGEQYF. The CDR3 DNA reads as TGTGCCAGCAGCTTAGTGGTTTATGGGGAGCAGTACTTC.

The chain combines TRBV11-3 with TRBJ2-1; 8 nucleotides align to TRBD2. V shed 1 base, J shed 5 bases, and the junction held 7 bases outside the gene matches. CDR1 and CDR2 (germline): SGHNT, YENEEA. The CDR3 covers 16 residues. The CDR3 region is CASSLGRGGVHNEQFF. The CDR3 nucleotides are TGTGCCAGCAGCTTAGGACGGGGGGGGGTCCACAATGAGCAGTTCTTC.

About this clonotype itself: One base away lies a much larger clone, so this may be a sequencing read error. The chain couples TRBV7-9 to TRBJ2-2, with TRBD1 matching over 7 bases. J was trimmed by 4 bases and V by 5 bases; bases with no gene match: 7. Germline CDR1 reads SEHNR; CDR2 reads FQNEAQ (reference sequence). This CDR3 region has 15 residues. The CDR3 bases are TGTGCCAGCAGCCAAGAGGGGGCCTCCACCGGGGAGCTGTTTTTT. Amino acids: CASSQEGASTGELFF.

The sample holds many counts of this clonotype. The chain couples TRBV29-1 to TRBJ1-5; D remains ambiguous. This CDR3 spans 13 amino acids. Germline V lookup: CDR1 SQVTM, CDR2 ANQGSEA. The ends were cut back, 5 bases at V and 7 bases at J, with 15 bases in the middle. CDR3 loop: CSVSGGPGQPQHF. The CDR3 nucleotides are TGCAGCGTTTCTGGCGGACCTGGGCAGCCCCAGCATTTT.

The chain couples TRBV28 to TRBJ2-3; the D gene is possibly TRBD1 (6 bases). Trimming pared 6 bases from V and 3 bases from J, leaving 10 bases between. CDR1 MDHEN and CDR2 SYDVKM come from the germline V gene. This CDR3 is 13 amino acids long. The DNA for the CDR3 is TGTGCCAGCAGAAAGCAGGGGACAGATACGCAGTATTTT. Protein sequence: CASRKQGTDTQYF.

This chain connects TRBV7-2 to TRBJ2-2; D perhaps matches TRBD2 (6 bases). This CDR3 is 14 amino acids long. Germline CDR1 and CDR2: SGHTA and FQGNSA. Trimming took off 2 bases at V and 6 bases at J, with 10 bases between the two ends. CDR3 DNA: TGTGCCAGCAGCTTATCTTTAGCGGCCGGGGAGCTGTTTTTT. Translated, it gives CASSLSLAAGELFF.

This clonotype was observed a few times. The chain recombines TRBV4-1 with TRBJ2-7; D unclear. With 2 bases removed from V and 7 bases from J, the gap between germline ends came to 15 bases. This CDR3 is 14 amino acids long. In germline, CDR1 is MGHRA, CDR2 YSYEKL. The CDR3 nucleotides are TGCGCCAGCAGCCAACGTAGCCAGGTATTAGAGCAGTACGTC. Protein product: CASSQRSQVLEQYV.

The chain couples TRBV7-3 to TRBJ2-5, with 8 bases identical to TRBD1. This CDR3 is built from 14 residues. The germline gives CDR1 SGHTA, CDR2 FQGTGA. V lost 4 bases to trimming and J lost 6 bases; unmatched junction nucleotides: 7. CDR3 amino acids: CASSSSTGAKTQYF. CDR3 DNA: TGTGCCAGCAGCTCCTCGACAGGGGCTAAGACCCAGTACTTC.

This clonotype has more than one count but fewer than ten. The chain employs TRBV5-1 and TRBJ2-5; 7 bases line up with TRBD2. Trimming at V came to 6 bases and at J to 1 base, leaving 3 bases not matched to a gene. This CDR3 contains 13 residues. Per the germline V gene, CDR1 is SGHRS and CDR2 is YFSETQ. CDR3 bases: TGCGCCAGCAACGCGGGAGCCCAAGAGACCCAGTACTTC. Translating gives CASNAGAQETQYF.

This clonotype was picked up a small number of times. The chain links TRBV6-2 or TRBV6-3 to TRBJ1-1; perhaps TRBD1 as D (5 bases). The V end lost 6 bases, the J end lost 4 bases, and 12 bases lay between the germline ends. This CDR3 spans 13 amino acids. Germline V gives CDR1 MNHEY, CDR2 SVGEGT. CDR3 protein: CASRWQGGTEAFF. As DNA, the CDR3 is TGTGCCAGCAGGTGGCAGGGAGGCACTGAAGCTTTCTTT.

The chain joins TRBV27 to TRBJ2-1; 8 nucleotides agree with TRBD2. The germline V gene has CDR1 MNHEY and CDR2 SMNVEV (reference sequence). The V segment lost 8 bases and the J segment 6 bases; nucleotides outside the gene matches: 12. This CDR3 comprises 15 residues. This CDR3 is CASHTGLGVGNEQFF. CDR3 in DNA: TGTGCCAGCCATACGGGACTAGGGGTCGGCAATGAGCAGTTCTTC.

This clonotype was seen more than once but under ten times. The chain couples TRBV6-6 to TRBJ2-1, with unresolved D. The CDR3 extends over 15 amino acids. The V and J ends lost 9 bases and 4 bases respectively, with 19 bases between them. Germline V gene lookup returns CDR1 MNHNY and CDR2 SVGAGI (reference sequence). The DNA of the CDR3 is TGTGCCAGTACCCGCTACCGCGAATCATACAATGAGCAGTTCTTC. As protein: CASTRYRESYNEQFF.

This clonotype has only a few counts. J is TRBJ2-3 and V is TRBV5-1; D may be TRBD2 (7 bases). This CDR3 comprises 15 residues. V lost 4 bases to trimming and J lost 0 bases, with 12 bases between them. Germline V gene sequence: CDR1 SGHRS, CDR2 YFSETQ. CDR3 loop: CASSDAGASTDTQYF. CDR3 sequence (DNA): TGCGCCAGCAGCGATGCGGGGGCTAGCACAGATACGCAGTATTTT.

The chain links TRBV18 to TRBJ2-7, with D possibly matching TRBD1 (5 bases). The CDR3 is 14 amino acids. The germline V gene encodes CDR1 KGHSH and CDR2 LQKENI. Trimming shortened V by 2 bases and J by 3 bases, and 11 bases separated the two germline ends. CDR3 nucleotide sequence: TGTGCCAGCTCACCAGGGGCAGGGAACTACGAGCAGTACGTC. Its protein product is CASSPGAGNYEQYV.

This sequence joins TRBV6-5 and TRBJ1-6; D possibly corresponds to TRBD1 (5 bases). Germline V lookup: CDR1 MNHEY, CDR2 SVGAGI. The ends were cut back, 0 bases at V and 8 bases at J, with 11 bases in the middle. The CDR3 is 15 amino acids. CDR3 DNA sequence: TGTGCCAGCAGTTACTCGGCACAGGCCGATTCACCCCTCCACTTT. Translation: CASSYSAQADSPLHF.

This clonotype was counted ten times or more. The CDR3 DNA follows: TGTGCCAGCAGCTTGGCGGGGACCGCCGCCCCCTACGAGCAGTACTTC. It yields the protein CASSLAGTAAPYEQYF. V usage is TRBV5-6 and J usage is TRBJ2-7; either TRBD1 or TRBD2 may supply D (5 bases each). Germline V gene sequence: CDR1 SGHDT, CDR2 YYEEEE. Deletions cut 0 bases from V and 2 bases from J, with 15 bases between. The CDR3 totals 16 residues.

The CDR3 is CSDRDNWGYEQYV. CDR3 DNA sequence: TGCAGTGATAGAGATAATTGGGGTTACGAGCAGTACGTC. V usage is TRBV20-1 and J usage is TRBJ2-7; D gene uncertain. The CDR3 has 13 amino acids. Germline assignment: CDR1 DFQATT and CDR2 SNEGSKA (reference sequence).

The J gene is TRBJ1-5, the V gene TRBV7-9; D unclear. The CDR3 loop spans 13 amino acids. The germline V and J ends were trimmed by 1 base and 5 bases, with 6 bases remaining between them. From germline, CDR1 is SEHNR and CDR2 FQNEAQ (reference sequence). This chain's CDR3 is CASSLDVYQPQHF. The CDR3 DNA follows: TGTGCCAGCAGCTTAGACGTTTATCAGCCCCAGCATTTT.

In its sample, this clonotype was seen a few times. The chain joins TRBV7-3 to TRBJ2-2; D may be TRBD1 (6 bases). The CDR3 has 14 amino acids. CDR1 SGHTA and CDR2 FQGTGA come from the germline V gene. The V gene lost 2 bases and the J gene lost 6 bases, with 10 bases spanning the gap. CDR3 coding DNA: TGTGCCAGCAGCTTATCCAGGGGTGCCGGGGAGCTGTTTTTT. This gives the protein CASSLSRGAGELFF.

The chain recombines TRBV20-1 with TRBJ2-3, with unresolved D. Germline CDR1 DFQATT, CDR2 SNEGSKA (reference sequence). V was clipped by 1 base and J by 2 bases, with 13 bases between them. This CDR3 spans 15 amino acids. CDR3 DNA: TGCAGTGCTAGAGTCGTACCCCGGGCCACAGATACGCAGTATTTT. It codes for CSARVVPRATDTQYF.

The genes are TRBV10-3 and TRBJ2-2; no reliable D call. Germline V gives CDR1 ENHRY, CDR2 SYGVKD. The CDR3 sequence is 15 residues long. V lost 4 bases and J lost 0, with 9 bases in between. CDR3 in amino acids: CAISGTDTNTGELFF. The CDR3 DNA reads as TGTGCCATCAGTGGGACCGATACGAACACCGGGGAGCTGTTTTTT.

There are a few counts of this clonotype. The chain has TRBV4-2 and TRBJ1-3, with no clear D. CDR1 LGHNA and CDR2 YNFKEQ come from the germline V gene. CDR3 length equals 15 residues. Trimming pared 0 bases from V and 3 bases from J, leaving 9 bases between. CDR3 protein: CASSQEKLFGNTIYF. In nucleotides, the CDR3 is TGTGCCAGCAGCCAAGAAAAGCTGTTTGGAAACACCATATATTTT.

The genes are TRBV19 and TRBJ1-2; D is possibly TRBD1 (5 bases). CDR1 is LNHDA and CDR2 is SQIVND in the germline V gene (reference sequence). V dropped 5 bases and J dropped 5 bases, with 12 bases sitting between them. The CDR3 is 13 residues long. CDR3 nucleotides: TGTGCCAGTAGTCTCCTCGACAGATATGGCTACACCTTC. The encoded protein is CASSLLDRYGYTF.

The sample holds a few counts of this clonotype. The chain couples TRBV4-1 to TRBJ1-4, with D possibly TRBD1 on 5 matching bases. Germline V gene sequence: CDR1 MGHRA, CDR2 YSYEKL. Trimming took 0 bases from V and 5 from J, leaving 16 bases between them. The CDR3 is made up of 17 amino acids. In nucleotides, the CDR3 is TGCGCCAGCAGCCAAGATGGGACCAGTCTTAAAAATGAAAAACTGTTTTTT. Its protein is CASSQDGTSLKNEKLFF.

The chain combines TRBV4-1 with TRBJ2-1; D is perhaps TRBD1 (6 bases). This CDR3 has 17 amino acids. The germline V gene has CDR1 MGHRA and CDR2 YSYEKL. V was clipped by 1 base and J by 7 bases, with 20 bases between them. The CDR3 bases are TGCGCCAGCAGCCAAGGCCGCGGCAGGGGCATTTCGAATGAGCAGTTCTTC. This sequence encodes CASSQGRGRGISNEQFF.

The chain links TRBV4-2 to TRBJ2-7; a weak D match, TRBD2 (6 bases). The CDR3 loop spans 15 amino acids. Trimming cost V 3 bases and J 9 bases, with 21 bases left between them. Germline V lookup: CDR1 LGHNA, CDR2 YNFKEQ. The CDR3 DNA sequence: TGTGCCAGCAGCCAGGAACTAGCAAGATGGACGCGGCAGTACTTC. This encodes CASSQELARWTRQYF.

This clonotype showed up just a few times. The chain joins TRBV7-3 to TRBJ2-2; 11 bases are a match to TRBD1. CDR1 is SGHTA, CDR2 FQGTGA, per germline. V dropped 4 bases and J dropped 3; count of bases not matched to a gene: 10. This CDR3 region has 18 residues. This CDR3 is CASSSSFAGQGDTGELFF. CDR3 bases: TGTGCCAGCAGCTCCTCCTTCGCGGGACAGGGGGACACCGGGGAGCTGTTTTTT.